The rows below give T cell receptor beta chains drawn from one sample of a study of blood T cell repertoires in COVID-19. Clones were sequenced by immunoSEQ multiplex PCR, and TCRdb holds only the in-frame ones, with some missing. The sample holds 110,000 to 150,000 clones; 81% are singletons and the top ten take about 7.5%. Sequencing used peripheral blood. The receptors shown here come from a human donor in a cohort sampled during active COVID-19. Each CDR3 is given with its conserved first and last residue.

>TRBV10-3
CAISMTSGRNDEQYF
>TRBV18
CASSPGTGSYEQYF
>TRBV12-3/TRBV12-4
CASSSRYEQYF
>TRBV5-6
CASSRDRASSGYTF
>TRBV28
CASSTSGTGQETQYF
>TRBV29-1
CSGLAGAGTGELFF
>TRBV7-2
CASSTGRGVTYEQYF
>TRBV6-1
CASSETGDLSGANVLTF
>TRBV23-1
CASSQRGGHTYEQYF
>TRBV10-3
CAISESSGGTSYEQYF
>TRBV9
CASSPGLKVDTQYF
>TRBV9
CASSVEGQANTIYF
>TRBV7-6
CASSLGARGNEKLFF
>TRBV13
CASSSREEGGREQYF
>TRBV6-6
CASSSTMTGWDGYTF
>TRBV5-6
CASSTPGLNYEQYF
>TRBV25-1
CASRDGGANYGYTF
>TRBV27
CASSLSTGGGAGEQFF
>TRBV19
CASSYRYQETQYF
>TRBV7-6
CASSLGVAGIYEQYF
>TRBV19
CASRKGQDKNIQYF
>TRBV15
CATSRDHSQETQYF
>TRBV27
CASSSLTSVYEQYF
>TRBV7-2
CASSLGGGTGGETQYF
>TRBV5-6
CASSSGGTFLETQYF
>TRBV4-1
CASSPTDVYGYTF
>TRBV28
CASSFGGLYEQYF
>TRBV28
CASSSQGARTNEKLFF
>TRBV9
CASSVGAGGSSYEQYF
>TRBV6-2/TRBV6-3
CASSYSLRLGPGGYNSPLHF
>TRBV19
CASSYTTNYGYTF
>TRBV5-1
CASSSQGNRNTEAFF
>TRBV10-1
CASSAPGRSYEQYF
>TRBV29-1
CSVRDTFYEQYF
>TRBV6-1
CASSDSATNEKLFF
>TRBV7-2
CASSFFAWSPDTQYF
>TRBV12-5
CASWGGGSGYTF
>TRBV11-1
CASSPDRGPYEQYF
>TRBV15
CATSRDSLRTGVNQPQHF
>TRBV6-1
CASSVNPGTGGLYGYTF
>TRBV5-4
CASSPGQKQGTDTQYF
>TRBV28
CASSIGQGAHSPLHF
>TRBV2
CASSGLARYSNQPQHF
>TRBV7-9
CASSGGQGRYYGYTF
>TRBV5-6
CASSFRVTSYNEQFF
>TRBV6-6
CASRASGSAGANVLTF
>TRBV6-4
CASKLSTGLNTEAFF
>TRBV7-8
CASSLAGAARGEAFF
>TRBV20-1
CSARAPGEQYF
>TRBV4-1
CASSHQDRAGGYTF
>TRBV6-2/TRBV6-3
CASSSTGGATDTQYF
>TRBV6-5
CASGSGDSSYEQYF
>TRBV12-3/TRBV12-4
CASSFAAGEQYF